The following is a T cell receptor (beta chain) sequence with its context. The data derive from a study of cytomegalovirus exposure and HLA in healthy donors. Clones were sequenced by immunoSEQ multiplex PCR, and TCRdb holds only the in-frame ones, with some missing. The sample contains about 120,000 clones, roughly 88% of which appear only once. The germline CDR1 and CDR2 sequences are SGHTS and YDEGEE. Trimming cost V 0 bases and J 7 bases, with 12 bases left between them. This CDR3 comprises 14 residues. Source material: PBMCs. This clonotype was sampled from a man aged 18 to 30 in good health and CMV-seronegative. This chain uses TRBV5-8 with TRBJ2-3; a weak D match, TRBD2 (5 bases). The CDR3 reads CASSLALAPNTQYF. Written as DNA, the CDR3 is TGTGCCAGCAGCTTGGCGCTAGCCCCGAATACGCAGTATTTT.